One and the same sample provided the 9 T cell receptor beta chains below, sequenced in a study of blood T cell repertoires in COVID-19. Sequencing was performed with immunoSEQ multiplex PCR; in TCRdb, only in-frame clones are kept and a portion is missing. The sample holds 140,000 to 150,000 clones, around 81% seen once. Specimen: peripheral blood. The receptors originated from a human donor in a cohort sampled during active COVID-19.

CDR3 in amino acids: CASSPRQGWGKLFF. CDR3 nucleotides: TGCGCCAGCAGCCCGCGGCAGGGTTGGGGAAAACTGTTTTTT. The chain links TRBV5-1 to TRBJ1-4; TRBD1 is a possible D gene (5 bases). CDR3 length equals 14 residues. Per germline, CDR1 SGHRS and CDR2 YFSETQ. Trimming shortened V by 4 bases and J by 10 bases, and 17 bases separated the two germline ends.

V gene TRBV19 combines with J gene TRBJ2-3; D is possibly TRBD2 (5 bases). The CDR3 has 16 residues. The germline CDR1 and CDR2 sequences are LNHDA and SQIVND (reference sequence). V was trimmed by 5 bases and J by 0 bases, leaving 15 bases between them. DNA of the CDR3: TGTGCCAGTAGTTTCCGGCCGGGATTAAGCACAGATACGCAGTATTTT. Translation: CASSFRPGLSTDTQYF.

The V call is TRBV6-2 or TRBV6-3, the J call TRBJ2-2, with a weak D call TRBD2 (6 bases). The CDR3 spans 17 residues. Trimming took 0 bases from V and 6 from J, leaving 17 bases between them. Looked up from germline, CDR1 is MNHEY and CDR2 is SVGEGT. The CDR3 is CASSYSLPTGAPGELFF. The DNA for the CDR3 is TGTGCCAGCAGTTACTCGCTCCCCACGGGAGCCCCCGGGGAGCTGTTTTTT.

This clone was counted only a few times. V usage is TRBV2 and J usage is TRBJ1-2; D ambiguous. This CDR3 comprises 15 residues. CDR1 SNHLY and CDR2 FYNNEI come from the germline V gene. V lost 7 bases, J lost 2 bases, and 17 bases lay in between. The CDR3 reads CASTFFASANYGYTF. In DNA form, the CDR3 reads TGTGCCAGCACTTTTTTTGCCAGTGCCAACTATGGCTACACCTTC.

The rearrangement uses TRBV11-3 and TRBJ2-7; TRBD1 matches at 9 bases. CDR1 and CDR2 from the germline V gene are SGHNT and YENEEA. V trimming: 5 bases; J trimming: 7 bases; junction bases outside the gene matches: 15. This CDR3 has 16 residues. Here the CDR3 reads CASSADYGTGNGEQYF. As DNA, the CDR3 is TGTGCCAGCAGCGCAGACTACGGGACAGGGAATGGAGAGCAGTACTTC.

The chain is built from TRBV9 and TRBJ1-4; the D is unclear. The CDR3 covers 13 residues. Trimming left V 3 bases short and J 0 bases short, with 3 bases between. Per the germline V gene, CDR1 is SGDLS and CDR2 is YYNGEE. This CDR3 is CASSGATNEKLFF. CDR3 nucleotide sequence: TGTGCCAGCAGCGGAGCAACTAATGAAAAACTGTTTTTT.

The gene calls are TRBV7-6 and TRBJ2-7; the match to TRBD2 covers 10 bases. The CDR3 is made up of 16 amino acids. CDR1 SGHVS and CDR2 FNYEAQ come from the germline V gene. The ends lost 1 base at V and 3 bases at J; junction bases unmatched: 6. The CDR3 region is CASSLVPGTSVYEQYF. DNA of the CDR3: TGTGCCAGCAGCTTAGTGCCCGGGACTAGCGTCTACGAGCAGTACTTC.

This clone was detected many times. This chain uses TRBV19 with TRBJ2-1; D might be TRBD2 (5 bases). Germline V lookup: CDR1 LNHDA, CDR2 SQIVND (reference sequence). CDR3 length: 13 residues. Trimming shortened V by 8 bases and J by 6 bases, and 14 bases separated the two germline ends. This CDR3 reads CASSPNLANEQFF. In nucleotides, the CDR3 is TGTGCCAGTTCCCCTAACCTAGCCAATGAGCAGTTCTTC.

This clone was seen only a few times. V gene TRBV7-2 combines with J gene TRBJ2-7; D is perhaps TRBD2 (5 bases). The V end lost 2 bases, the J end lost 5 bases, and 7 bases lay between the germline ends. CDR1 is SGHTA, CDR2 FQGNSA, per germline. The CDR3 runs 12 residues. CDR3 region: CASSLRGNEQYF. DNA for the CDR3: TGTGCCAGCAGCTTAAGAGGGAACGAGCAGTACTTC.